These T cell receptor beta chains were read from a single sample in a study of T cells in Graves' hyperthyroidism and ophthalmopathy. Via MiXCR, TCRdb re-called the multiplex PCR reads, giving one row per CDR3 protein. The table shows about 620,000 distinct CDR3 sequences, with roughly 16% occurring only once. Sequencing input: blood. The receptors were sampled from a woman in her thirties with Graves' hyperthyroidism. CDR3s include the opening cysteine and the closing phenylalanine or tryptophan. Each record gives: clone size, J gene, V gene, CDR3 length, D gene, CDR3 protein, CDR3 DNA. A D gene is named only where the DNA matches it firmly. Size is omitted from some rows. Given values are once, few, many or a class for expanded clones.

clone size: many; J gene: TRBJ1-4; V gene: TRBV11-3; CDR3 length: 15; D gene: .; CDR3 protein: CASSLQPGTNEKLFF; CDR3 DNA: TGTGCCAGCAGCCTTCAACCTGGGACTAATGAAAAACTGTTTTTT
clone size: many; J gene: TRBJ1-1; V gene: TRBV3-1; CDR3 length: 14; D gene: .; CDR3 protein: CASSQGTWNTEAFF; CDR3 DNA: TGTGCCAGCAGCCAAGGGACGTGGAACACTGAAGCTTTCTTT
clone size: .; J gene: TRBJ1-2; V gene: TRBV27; CDR3 length: 12; D gene: .; CDR3 protein: CASSFKGNGYTF; CDR3 DNA: TGTGCCAGCAGTTTCAAAGGGAATGGCTACACCTTC
clone size: many; J gene: TRBJ2-7; V gene: TRBV7-6; CDR3 length: 13; D gene: .; CDR3 protein: CASSLADGDEQYF; CDR3 DNA: TGTGCCAGCAGCTTAGCGGACGGGGACGAGCAGTACTTC
clone size: .; J gene: TRBJ2-5; V gene: TRBV10-2; CDR3 length: 15; D gene: .; CDR3 protein: CASSDIGGSQETQYF; CDR3 DNA: TGCGCCAGCAGTGATATTGGAGGGTCGCAAGAGACCCAGTACTTC
clone size: few; J gene: TRBJ2-2; V gene: TRBV11-2; CDR3 length: 16; D gene: .; CDR3 protein: CASSFTGTGNTGELFF; CDR3 DNA: TGTGCCAGCAGCTTTACTGGTACCGGCAACACCGGGGAGCTGTTTTTT
clone size: many; J gene: TRBJ2-3; V gene: TRBV7-9; CDR3 length: 12; D gene: .; CDR3 protein: CASSVSADTQYF; CDR3 DNA: TGTGCCAGCAGCGTCTCTGCAGATACGCAGTATTTT
clone size: many; J gene: TRBJ1-1; V gene: TRBV20-1; CDR3 length: 14; D gene: .; CDR3 protein: CSARPAGLNTEAFF; CDR3 DNA: TGCAGTGCTAGACCGGCAGGGCTGAACACTGAAGCTTTCTTT
clone size: .; J gene: TRBJ2-5; V gene: TRBV28; CDR3 length: 14; D gene: .; CDR3 protein: CASSSSLLQETQYF; CDR3 DNA: TGTGCCAGCAGTTCCTCACTACTCCAAGAGACCCAGTACTTC
clone size: .; J gene: TRBJ1-2; V gene: TRBV12-5; CDR3 length: 15; D gene: .; CDR3 protein: CASGFSGRGAYGYTF; CDR3 DNA: TGTGCTAGTGGTTTCTCTGGCAGGGGTGCCTATGGCTACACCTTC
clone size: .; J gene: TRBJ2-1; V gene: TRBV7-3; CDR3 length: 23; D gene: TRBD2; CDR3 protein: CASRAWFSRPRGRACEPYNEKFF; CDR3 DNA: TGTGCCAGCAGGGCCTGGTTCTCTCGTCCCCGCGGGAGGGCCTGTGAACCGTACAATGAGAAGTTCTTC
clone size: many; J gene: TRBJ2-1; V gene: TRBV2; CDR3 length: 16; D gene: TRBD2; CDR3 protein: CASRLRTSGIYNEQFF; CDR3 DNA: TGTGCCAGCAGACTCAGGACTAGCGGGATTTACAATGAGCAGTTCTTC
clone size: many; J gene: TRBJ2-1; V gene: TRBV20-1; CDR3 length: 14; D gene: TRBD2; CDR3 protein: CSALAGGPGDEQFF; CDR3 DNA: TGCAGTGCTTTAGCGGGAGGGCCGGGGGATGAGCAGTTCTTC
clone size: many; J gene: TRBJ2-7; V gene: TRBV2; CDR3 length: 13; D gene: .; CDR3 protein: CASRRSLSYEQYF; CDR3 DNA: TGTGCCAGCCGACGGAGCCTCTCCTACGAGCAGTACTTC
clone size: many; J gene: TRBJ2-2; V gene: TRBV7-9; CDR3 length: 18; D gene: .; CDR3 protein: CASSYGWMGEENTGELFF; CDR3 DNA: TGTGCCAGCAGCTACGGATGGATGGGGGAGGAGAACACCGGGGAGCTGTTTTTT
clone size: many; J gene: TRBJ1-5; V gene: TRBV28; CDR3 length: 15; D gene: TRBD1; CDR3 protein: CASSGHTGGWQPQHF; CDR3 DNA: TGTGCCAGCAGTGGCCATACAGGGGGATGGCAGCCCCAGCATTTT
clone size: many; J gene: TRBJ2-1; V gene: TRBV7-2; CDR3 length: 17; D gene: .; CDR3 protein: CASSPRTTMAPRGEQFF; CDR3 DNA: TGTGCCAGCAGCCCGAGGACTACTATGGCCCCCAGGGGTGAGCAGTTCTTC
clone size: .; J gene: TRBJ1-5; V gene: TRBV19; CDR3 length: 14; D gene: .; CDR3 protein: CASSIDKNYQPQHF; CDR3 DNA: TGTGCCAGTAGTATAGACAAGAATTATCAGCCCCAGCATTTT
clone size: .; J gene: TRBJ2-2; V gene: TRBV30; CDR3 length: 14; D gene: TRBD1; CDR3 protein: CACVGTANTGELFF; CDR3 DNA: TGTGCCTGTGTCGGGACAGCGAACACCGGGGAGCTGTTTTTT
clone size: many; J gene: TRBJ2-5; V gene: TRBV28; CDR3 length: 14; D gene: .; CDR3 protein: CASSLRGPWETQYF; CDR3 DNA: TGTGCCAGCAGTCTTCGGGGGCCGTGGGAGACCCAGTACTTC
clone size: many; J gene: TRBJ1-4; V gene: TRBV2; CDR3 length: 14; D gene: .; CDR3 protein: CASSDGRAREKLFF; CDR3 DNA: TGTGCCAGCAGTGATGGGAGGGCACGAGAAAAACTGTTTTTT
clone size: few; J gene: TRBJ2-3; V gene: TRBV15; CDR3 length: 15; D gene: .; CDR3 protein: CATSRDGSASDTQYF; CDR3 DNA: TGTGCCACCAGCAGAGATGGGTCGGCGTCCGATACGCAGTATTTT
clone size: few; J gene: TRBJ1-1; V gene: TRBV20-1; CDR3 length: 11; D gene: .; CDR3 protein: CSARDDREAFF; CDR3 DNA: TGCAGTGCTAGAGACGACAGGGAAGCTTTCTTT
clone size: .; J gene: TRBJ2-3; V gene: TRBV20-1; CDR3 length: 15; D gene: TRBD2; CDR3 protein: CSARPSGSPTDTQYF; CDR3 DNA: TGCAGTGCTAGACCCAGCGGGAGCCCCACAGATACGCAGTATTTT
clone size: .; J gene: TRBJ2-4; V gene: TRBV6-1; CDR3 length: 17; D gene: .; CDR3 protein: CASTMNWLWTLKNIQYF; CDR3 DNA: TGTGCCAGCACTATGAACTGGTTATGGACACTGAAAAACATTCAGTACTTC
clone size: .; J gene: TRBJ1-6; V gene: TRBV7-9; CDR3 length: 12; D gene: .; CDR3 protein: CASSLEPHPLHF; CDR3 DNA: TGTGCCAGCAGCTTAGAGCCCCACCCACTCCACTTT
clone size: .; J gene: TRBJ2-1; V gene: TRBV20-1; CDR3 length: 14; D gene: .; CDR3 protein: CSAEGGRYGNEQFF; CDR3 DNA: TGCAGTGCTGAGGGGGGACGGTATGGAAATGAGCAGTTCTTC
clone size: few; J gene: TRBJ2-1; V gene: TRBV9; CDR3 length: 14; D gene: .; CDR3 protein: CASSVGGRPNEQFF; CDR3 DNA: TGTGCCAGCAGCGTAGGGGGGCGGCCCAATGAGCAGTTCTTC
clone size: .; J gene: TRBJ1-2; V gene: TRBV27; CDR3 length: 12; D gene: TRBD1; CDR3 protein: CASRSTGAGYTF; CDR3 DNA: TGTGCCAGCAGGTCGACAGGGGCTGGCTACACCTTC
clone size: many; J gene: TRBJ1-1; V gene: TRBV20-1; CDR3 length: 13; D gene: TRBD1; CDR3 protein: CSASQGAHTEAFF; CDR3 DNA: TGCAGTGCTAGTCAGGGGGCACACACTGAAGCTTTCTTT
clone size: many; J gene: TRBJ1-6; V gene: TRBV6-1; CDR3 length: 12; D gene: .; CDR3 protein: CASSREGSPLHF; CDR3 DNA: TGTGCCAGCAGCAGGGAAGGATCACCCCTCCACTTT
clone size: .; J gene: TRBJ1-2; V gene: TRBV6-1; CDR3 length: 12; D gene: .; CDR3 protein: CASRDRIYGYTF; CDR3 DNA: TGTGCCAGCAGAGACAGGATCTATGGCTACACCTTC
clone size: .; J gene: TRBJ2-7; V gene: TRBV7-8; CDR3 length: 15; D gene: TRBD1; CDR3 protein: CASSLVTGGSYEQYF; CDR3 DNA: TGTGCCAGCAGCTTAGTAACAGGGGGCTCTTACGAGCAGTACTTC
clone size: .; J gene: TRBJ2-1; V gene: TRBV2; CDR3 length: 16; D gene: .; CDR3 protein: CASSQTIQNRDNEQFF; CDR3 DNA: TGTGCCAGCAGCCAAACCATCCAAAATAGAGACAATGAGCAGTTCTTC
clone size: few; J gene: TRBJ1-6; V gene: TRBV2; CDR3 length: 14; D gene: TRBD1; CDR3 protein: CASNRDRANSPLHF; CDR3 DNA: TGTGCCAGCAACCGGGACAGGGCAAATTCACCCCTCCACTTT
clone size: .; J gene: TRBJ2-1; V gene: TRBV30; CDR3 length: 11; D gene: .; CDR3 protein: CAWSGIAEQFF; CDR3 DNA: TGTGCCTGGAGTGGGATAGCAGAGCAGTTCTTC
clone size: .; J gene: TRBJ1-1; V gene: TRBV7-2; CDR3 length: 14; D gene: .; CDR3 protein: CASSKRSRDTEAFF; CDR3 DNA: TGTGCCAGCAGCAAAAGGTCTCGTGACACTGAAGCTTTCTTT
clone size: .; J gene: TRBJ2-2; V gene: TRBV12-3/TRBV12-4; CDR3 length: 14; D gene: TRBD1; CDR3 protein: CASSFRGLYGELFF; CDR3 DNA: TGTGCCAGCAGCTTCAGGGGGCTGTACGGGGAGCTGTTTTTT
clone size: few; J gene: TRBJ1-6; V gene: TRBV5-1; CDR3 length: 15; D gene: .; CDR3 protein: CASTSMQSGDSPLHF; CDR3 DNA: TGCGCCAGCACCTCCATGCAATCTGGGGACTCACCCCTCCACTTT
clone size: many; J gene: TRBJ2-7; V gene: TRBV11-1; CDR3 length: 13; D gene: TRBD1; CDR3 protein: CASSSTGGAEQYF; CDR3 DNA: TGTGCCAGCAGCTCGACAGGGGGTGCCGAGCAGTACTTC
clone size: .; J gene: TRBJ1-6; V gene: TRBV12-3/TRBV12-4; CDR3 length: 17; D gene: TRBD1; CDR3 protein: CASSFDRGASYNSPLHF; CDR3 DNA: TGTGCCAGCAGTTTCGACAGGGGGGCCTCCTATAATTCACCCCTCCACTTT
clone size: few; J gene: TRBJ2-7; V gene: TRBV20-1; CDR3 length: 12; D gene: TRBD2; CDR3 protein: CSGGFSGRWQYF; CDR3 DNA: TGCAGTGGGGGTTTTAGCGGGAGATGGCAGTACTTC
clone size: .; J gene: TRBJ1-4; V gene: TRBV5-6; CDR3 length: 15; D gene: TRBD1; CDR3 protein: CASSSRAGGDEKLFF; CDR3 DNA: TGTGCCAGCAGCTCGCGGGCAGGGGGCGATGAAAAACTGTTTTTT
clone size: few; J gene: TRBJ2-7; V gene: TRBV18; CDR3 length: 18; D gene: .; CDR3 protein: CASSPQEIGGDGLYEQYF; CDR3 DNA: TGTGCCAGCTCACCCCAGGAAATCGGCGGGGACGGACTATACGAGCAGTACTTC
clone size: many; J gene: TRBJ2-7; V gene: TRBV16; CDR3 length: 15; D gene: .; CDR3 protein: CASSHVPVVTYEQYF; CDR3 DNA: TGTGCCAGCAGCCATGTGCCAGTTGTAACCTACGAGCAGTACTTC
clone size: .; J gene: TRBJ2-1; V gene: TRBV5-6; CDR3 length: 17; D gene: TRBD2; CDR3 protein: CASSSPGTSGTYNEQFF; CDR3 DNA: TGTGCCAGCAGCTCACCCGGGACTAGCGGGACCTACAATGAGCAGTTCTTC
clone size: .; J gene: TRBJ2-7; V gene: TRBV27; CDR3 length: 15; D gene: .; CDR3 protein: CASSPTRLVLYEQYF; CDR3 DNA: TGTGCCAGCAGTCCGACCCGGCTAGTACTCTACGAGCAGTACTTC
clone size: .; J gene: TRBJ1-3; V gene: TRBV7-8; CDR3 length: 17; D gene: .; CDR3 protein: CASSPILRPNSGNTIYF; CDR3 DNA: TGTGCCAGCAGCCCCATCCTACGACCGAACTCTGGAAACACCATATATTTT
clone size: .; J gene: TRBJ1-4; V gene: TRBV7-2; CDR3 length: 15; D gene: .; CDR3 protein: CASSPTGLTNEKLFF; CDR3 DNA: TGTGCCAGCAGTCCCACAGGGTTAACTAATGAAAAACTGTTTTTT
clone size: .; J gene: TRBJ2-1; V gene: TRBV19; CDR3 length: 14; D gene: .; CDR3 protein: CASSISGPYNEQFF; CDR3 DNA: TGTGCCAGTAGTATTAGTGGACCCTACAATGAGCAGTTCTTC
clone size: many; J gene: TRBJ1-5; V gene: TRBV18; CDR3 length: 15; D gene: .; CDR3 protein: CASSPFGGNNQPQHF; CDR3 DNA: TGTGCCAGCTCACCATTCGGGGGGAACAATCAGCCCCAGCATTTT
clone size: many; J gene: TRBJ1-1; V gene: TRBV6-1; CDR3 length: 14; D gene: TRBD1; CDR3 protein: CASSPGGRNTEAFF; CDR3 DNA: TGTGCCAGCAGTCCAGGGGGAAGGAACACTGAAGCTTTCTTT
clone size: many; J gene: TRBJ1-5; V gene: TRBV6-2/TRBV6-3; CDR3 length: 14; D gene: .; CDR3 protein: CASSPGISNQPQHF; CDR3 DNA: TGTGCCAGCAGTCCTGGAATTAGCAATCAGCCCCAGCATTTT
clone size: .; J gene: TRBJ2-5; V gene: TRBV6-1; CDR3 length: 15; D gene: TRBD1; CDR3 protein: CASSARTGGRETQYF; CDR3 DNA: TGTGCCAGCAGTGCCCGGACAGGGGGCAGGGAGACCCAGTACTTC
clone size: many; J gene: TRBJ1-1; V gene: TRBV24-1; CDR3 length: 15; D gene: .; CDR3 protein: CATSDPGGPKGEAFF; CDR3 DNA: TGTGCCACCAGTGATCCAGGTGGGCCAAAGGGTGAAGCTTTCTTT
clone size: few; J gene: TRBJ2-7; V gene: TRBV11-2; CDR3 length: 13; D gene: .; CDR3 protein: CASSSSYLGEQYF; CDR3 DNA: TGTGCCAGCAGCTCTTCGTACCTGGGGGAGCAGTACTTC
clone size: many; J gene: TRBJ2-3; V gene: TRBV11-2; CDR3 length: 15; D gene: TRBD2; CDR3 protein: CASSLTSGTTDTQYF; CDR3 DNA: TGTGCCAGCAGCCTGACTAGCGGCACCACAGATACGCAGTATTTT
clone size: few; J gene: TRBJ2-2; V gene: TRBV2; CDR3 length: 15; D gene: TRBD1; CDR3 protein: CASSNRGQGTGELFF; CDR3 DNA: TGTGCCAGCAGTAACAGGGGGCAAGGCACCGGGGAGCTGTTTTTT
clone size: many; J gene: TRBJ1-1; V gene: TRBV29-1; CDR3 length: 13; D gene: .; CDR3 protein: CSVQVAGESEAFF; CDR3 DNA: TGCAGCGTCCAAGTGGCAGGGGAGTCTGAAGCTTTCTTT
clone size: few; J gene: TRBJ1-1; V gene: TRBV10-3; CDR3 length: 15; D gene: .; CDR3 protein: CAISETDKMNTEAFF; CDR3 DNA: TGTGCCATCAGTGAGACGGATAAGATGAACACTGAAGCTTTCTTT